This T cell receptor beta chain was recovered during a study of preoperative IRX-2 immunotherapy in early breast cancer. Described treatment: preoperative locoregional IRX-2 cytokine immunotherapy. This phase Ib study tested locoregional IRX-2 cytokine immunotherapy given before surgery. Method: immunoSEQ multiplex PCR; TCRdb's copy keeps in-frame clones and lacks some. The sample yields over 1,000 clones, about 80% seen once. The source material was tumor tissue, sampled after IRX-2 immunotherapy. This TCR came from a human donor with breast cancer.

The CDR3 sequence: CASSFYSAGANVLTF. The CDR3 coding sequence is TGTGCCAGCAGCTTCTACAGTGCTGGGGCCAACGTCCTGACTTTC. The J gene is TRBJ2-6, the V gene TRBV11-3, with no clear D. V gave up 3 bases and J gave up 2 bases, with 8 bases separating them. The length of the CDR3 is 15 residues. CDR1 is SGHNT and CDR2 is YENEEA in the germline V gene.